This T cell receptor beta chain was obtained from a study of regulatory T cells in long-lasting Graves disease. The V gene lost 1 base and the J gene lost 0 bases, with 13 bases spanning the gap. From germline, CDR1 is SGHNT and CDR2 YENEEA. CDR3 length equals 18 residues. Arm-PCR with iRepertoire HTBI primers amplified the CDR3 regions for these TCR beta libraries. From the multiplex PCR reads, TCRdb called clonotypes with MiXCR, one entry per CDR3 protein. The sample lists 350,000 to 550,000 distinct CDR3 sequences, about 15% occurring once. A few counts support this clonotype. Its antigen is unknown. Study observations and caveats: Peripheral blood alone, not thyroid tissue, underwent study.

This sample's time point: newly diagnosed GD, antithyroid drugs for less than 3 months. Construction of the TCR library relied on RNA isolated from PBMCs. These same records also appear under a second study, on T cells in Graves' hyperthyroidism and ophthalmopathy. That source adds: Stable Graves' hyperthyroidism denoted no ophthalmopathy progression over 18 months.

The chain carries TRBV11-3 and TRBJ2-6; D may be TRBD1 (6 bases). The sample consisted of peripheral blood mononuclear cells (PBMCs), taken at new diagnosis, from a patient treated with antithyroid drugs. The receptor comes from a woman aged 30 to 39 with Graves disease. The CDR3 sequence: CASSLGTATHSGANVLTF. CDR3 DNA sequence: TGTGCCAGCAGCTTAGGGACAGCTACCCACTCTGGGGCCAACGTCCTGACTTTC.